This T cell receptor (beta chain) was identified during a study of cytomegalovirus exposure and HLA in healthy donors. The PCR employed 60 Vbeta primers together with 13 Jbeta primers. The repertoire was sequenced with immunoSEQ multiplex PCR; TCRdb's copy has only in-frame clones and lacks some. The repertoire has about 230,000 clones, around 83% of them found once; the top ten carry 0.24%. The V gene lost 0 bases and the J gene lost 8 bases, with 14 bases spanning the gap. Germline CDR1 reads MGHRA; CDR2 reads YSYEKL. This CDR3 contains 14 residues. This clone was recorded once. The sequence was obtained from a girl aged 2-15 years in good health and CMV-seronegative. The sequenced sample consisted of PBMCs. The chain links TRBV4-1 to TRBJ2-7; no reliable D call. The CDR3 region has the DNA TGCGCCAGCAGCCAAGATATCCGGGTCGACCAGCAGTACTTC. It yields the protein CASSQDIRVDQQYF.